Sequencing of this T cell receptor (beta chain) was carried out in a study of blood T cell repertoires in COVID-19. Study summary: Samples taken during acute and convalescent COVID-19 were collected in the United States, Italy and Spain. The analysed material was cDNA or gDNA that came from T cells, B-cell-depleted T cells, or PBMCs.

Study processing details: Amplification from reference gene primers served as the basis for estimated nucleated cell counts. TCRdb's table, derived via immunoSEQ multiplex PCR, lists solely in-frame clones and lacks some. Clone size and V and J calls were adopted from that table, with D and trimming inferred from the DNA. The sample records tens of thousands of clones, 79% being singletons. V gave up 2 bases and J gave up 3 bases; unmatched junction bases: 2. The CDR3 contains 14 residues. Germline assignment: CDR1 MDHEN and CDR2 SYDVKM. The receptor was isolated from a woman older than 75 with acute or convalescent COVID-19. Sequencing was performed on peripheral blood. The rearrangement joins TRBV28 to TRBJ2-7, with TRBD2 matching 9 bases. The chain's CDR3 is CASSLAGGDYEQYF. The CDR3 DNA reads TGTGCCAGCAGTTTAGCGGGAGGGGACTACGAGCAGTACTTC.